This T cell receptor (beta chain) is drawn from a study of Ad26.COV2.S vaccination and SARS-CoV-2 variants. Study in general: The vaccine Ad26.COV2.S was put into the muscle once, or twice with 56 days between.

General study points: Placebo recipients showed lower spike-specific TCR breadth than vaccinees. There was a possibility that the TCR breadth and depth analyses underestimated total T cell responses.

Measured with immunoSEQ multiplex PCR; TCRdb has only the in-frame clones, and not every one. This sample has about 350,000 clones, with over 75% found just once. Treatment here: approximately 18 received Ad26.COV2.S at low or high dose, single or two shots; 5 received placebo; per-sample allocation not given. Collection of samples fell on day 63 after the first vaccine or placebo injection. This clone is a singleton in its sample. Its cognate antigen is unknown. The receptor comes from a person between 18 and 65 years old who received the Ad26.COV2.S COVID-19 vaccine or a placebo. Sample: peripheral blood, taken in a trial of Ad26.COV2.S vaccine versus placebo.

CDR3 DNA: TGTGCCACCAGCAGAGAACCAGGACAGTTTGACTACGAGCAGTACTTC. It yields the protein CATSREPGQFDYEQYF. The rearrangement uses TRBV15 and TRBJ2-7, with D possibly matching TRBD1 (6 bases). The CDR3 has 16 amino acids. Germline-derived CDR1 and CDR2 are LNHNV and YYDKDF (reference sequence). Between the trimmed V and J ends, which lost 0 bases and 3 bases, there was a span of 15 bases.